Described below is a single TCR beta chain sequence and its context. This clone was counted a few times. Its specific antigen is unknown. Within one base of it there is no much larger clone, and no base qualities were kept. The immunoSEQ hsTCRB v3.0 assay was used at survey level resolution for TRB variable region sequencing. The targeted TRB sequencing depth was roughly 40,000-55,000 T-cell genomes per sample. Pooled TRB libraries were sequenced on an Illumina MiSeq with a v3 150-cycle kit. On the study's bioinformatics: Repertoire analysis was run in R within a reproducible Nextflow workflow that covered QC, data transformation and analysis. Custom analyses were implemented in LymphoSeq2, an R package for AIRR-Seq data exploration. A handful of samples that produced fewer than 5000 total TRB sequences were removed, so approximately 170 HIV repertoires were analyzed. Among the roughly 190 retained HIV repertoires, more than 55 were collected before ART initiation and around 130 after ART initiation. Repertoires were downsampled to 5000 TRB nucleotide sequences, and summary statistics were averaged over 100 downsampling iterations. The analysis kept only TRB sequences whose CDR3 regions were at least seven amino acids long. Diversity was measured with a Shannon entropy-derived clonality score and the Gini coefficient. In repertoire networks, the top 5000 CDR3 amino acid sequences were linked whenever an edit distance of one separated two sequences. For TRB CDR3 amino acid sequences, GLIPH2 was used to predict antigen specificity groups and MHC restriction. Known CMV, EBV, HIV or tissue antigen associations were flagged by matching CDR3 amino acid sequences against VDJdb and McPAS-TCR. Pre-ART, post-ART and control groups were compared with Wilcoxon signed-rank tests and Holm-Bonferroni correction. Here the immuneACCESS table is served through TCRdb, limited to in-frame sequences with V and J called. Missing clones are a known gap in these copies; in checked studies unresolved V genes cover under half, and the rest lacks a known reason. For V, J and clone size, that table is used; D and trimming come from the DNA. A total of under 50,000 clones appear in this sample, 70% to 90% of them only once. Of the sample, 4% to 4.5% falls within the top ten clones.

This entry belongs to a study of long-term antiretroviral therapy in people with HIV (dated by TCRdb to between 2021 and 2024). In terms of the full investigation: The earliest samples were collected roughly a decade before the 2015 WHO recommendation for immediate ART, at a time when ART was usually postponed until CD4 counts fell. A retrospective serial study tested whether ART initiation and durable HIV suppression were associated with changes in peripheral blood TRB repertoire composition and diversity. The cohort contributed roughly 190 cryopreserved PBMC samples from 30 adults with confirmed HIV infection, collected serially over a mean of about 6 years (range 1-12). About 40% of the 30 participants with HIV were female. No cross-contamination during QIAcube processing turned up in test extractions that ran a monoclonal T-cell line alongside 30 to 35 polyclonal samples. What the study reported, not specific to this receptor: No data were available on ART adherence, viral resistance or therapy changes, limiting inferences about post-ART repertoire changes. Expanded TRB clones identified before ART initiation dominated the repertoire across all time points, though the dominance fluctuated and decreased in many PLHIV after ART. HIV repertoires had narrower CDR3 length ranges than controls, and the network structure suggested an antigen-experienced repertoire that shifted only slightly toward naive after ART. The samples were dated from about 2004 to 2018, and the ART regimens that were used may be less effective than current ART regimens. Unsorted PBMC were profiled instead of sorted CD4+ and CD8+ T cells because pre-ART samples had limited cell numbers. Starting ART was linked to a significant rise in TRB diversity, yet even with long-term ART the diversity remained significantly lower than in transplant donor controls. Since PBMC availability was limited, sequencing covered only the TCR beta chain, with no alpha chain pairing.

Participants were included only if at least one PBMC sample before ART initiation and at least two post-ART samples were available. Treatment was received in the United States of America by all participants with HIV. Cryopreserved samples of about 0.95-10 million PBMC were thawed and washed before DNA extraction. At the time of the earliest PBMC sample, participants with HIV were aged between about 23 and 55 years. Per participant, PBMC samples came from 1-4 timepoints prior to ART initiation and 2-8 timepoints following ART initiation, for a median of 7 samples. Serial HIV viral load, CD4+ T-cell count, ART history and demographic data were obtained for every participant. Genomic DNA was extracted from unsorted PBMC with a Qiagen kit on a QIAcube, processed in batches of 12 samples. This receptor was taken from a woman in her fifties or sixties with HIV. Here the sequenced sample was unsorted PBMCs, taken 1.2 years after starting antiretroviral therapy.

The DNA reads as follows: TGTGCCAGCAGCTCGACAGGGGTGGATTCACCCCTCCACTTT. It translates as CASSSTGVDSPLHF. The chain joins TRBV7-3 to TRBJ1-6, with 8 middle bases fitting TRBD1. CDR1 and CDR2 (SGHTA, FQGTGA) derive from the germline V gene. Including cysteine and phenylalanine, the CDR3 has 14 amino acids. Only CDR3 DNA remains: 42 bases, in frame from the first base. V loses 4 bases at its end and J loses 8 bases; junction bases beyond the gene matches: 4.